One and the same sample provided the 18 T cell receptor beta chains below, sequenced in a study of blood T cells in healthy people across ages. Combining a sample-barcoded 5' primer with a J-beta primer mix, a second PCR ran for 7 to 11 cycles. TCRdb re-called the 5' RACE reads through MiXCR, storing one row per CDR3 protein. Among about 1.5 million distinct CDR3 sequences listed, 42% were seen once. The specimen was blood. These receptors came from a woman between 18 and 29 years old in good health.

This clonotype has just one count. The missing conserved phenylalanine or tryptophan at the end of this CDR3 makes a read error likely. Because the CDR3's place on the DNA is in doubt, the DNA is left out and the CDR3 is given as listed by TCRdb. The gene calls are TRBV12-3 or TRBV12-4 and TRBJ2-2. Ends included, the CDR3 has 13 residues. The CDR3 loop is CASSLSETGELFL.

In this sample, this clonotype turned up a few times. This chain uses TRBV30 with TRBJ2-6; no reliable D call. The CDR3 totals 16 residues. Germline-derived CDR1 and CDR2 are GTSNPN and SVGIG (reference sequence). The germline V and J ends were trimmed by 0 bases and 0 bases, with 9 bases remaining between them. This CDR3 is CAWSVSLSSGANVLTF. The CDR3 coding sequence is TGTGCCTGGAGTGTAAGCCTCAGCTCTGGGGCCAACGTCCTGACTTTC.

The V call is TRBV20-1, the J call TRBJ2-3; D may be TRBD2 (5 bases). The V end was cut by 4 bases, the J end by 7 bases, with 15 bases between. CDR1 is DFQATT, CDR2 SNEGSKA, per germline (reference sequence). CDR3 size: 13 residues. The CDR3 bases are TGCAGTGCTAACCCCGGGGTAGTCCATACGCAGTATTTT. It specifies CSANPGVVHTQYF.

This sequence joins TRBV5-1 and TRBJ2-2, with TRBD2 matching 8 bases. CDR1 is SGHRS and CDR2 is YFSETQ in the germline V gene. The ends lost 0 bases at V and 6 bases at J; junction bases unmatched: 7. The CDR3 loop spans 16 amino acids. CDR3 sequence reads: CASSLVEAGVPGELFF. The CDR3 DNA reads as TGCGCCAGCAGCTTGGTCGAAGCGGGAGTCCCCGGGGAGCTGTTTTTT. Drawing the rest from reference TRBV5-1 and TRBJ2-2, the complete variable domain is KAGVTQTPRYLIKTRGQQVTLSCSPISGHRSVSWYQQTPGQGLQFLFEYFSETQRNKGNFPGRFSGRQFSNSRSEMNVSTLELGDSALYLCASSLVEAGVPGELFFGEGSRLTVL.

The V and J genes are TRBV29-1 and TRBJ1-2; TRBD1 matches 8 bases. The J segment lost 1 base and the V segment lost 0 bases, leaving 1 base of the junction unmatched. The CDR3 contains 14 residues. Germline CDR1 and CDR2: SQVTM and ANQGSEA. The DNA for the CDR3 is TGCAGCGTTGAAGATACAGGGGGTAACTATGGCTACACCTTC. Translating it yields CSVEDTGGNYGYTF.

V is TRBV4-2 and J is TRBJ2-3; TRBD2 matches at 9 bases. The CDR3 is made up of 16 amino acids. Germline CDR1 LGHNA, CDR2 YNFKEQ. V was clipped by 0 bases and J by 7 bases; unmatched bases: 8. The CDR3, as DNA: TGTGCCAGCAGCCAAGATTCGGGACTAGCCCCGAATACGCAGTATTTT. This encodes CASSQDSGLAPNTQYF.

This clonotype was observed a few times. CDR3 in amino acids: CSARDPGQGINEQFF. Written as DNA, the CDR3 is TGCAGTGCTAGAGATCCGGGACAGGGAATCAATGAGCAGTTCTTC. The chain combines TRBV20-1 with TRBJ2-1; 9 positions match TRBD1. This CDR3 is built from 15 residues. The germline V gene has CDR1 DFQATT and CDR2 SNEGSKA (reference sequence). V shed 0 bases and J 6 bases; nucleotides not matched to a gene: 6.

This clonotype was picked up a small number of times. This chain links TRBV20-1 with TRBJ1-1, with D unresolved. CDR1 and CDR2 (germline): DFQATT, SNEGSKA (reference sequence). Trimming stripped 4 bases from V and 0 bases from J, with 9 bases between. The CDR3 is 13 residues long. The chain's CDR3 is CSATQGLNTEAFF. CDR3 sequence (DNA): TGCAGTGCTACCCAAGGTTTGAACACTGAAGCTTTCTTT.

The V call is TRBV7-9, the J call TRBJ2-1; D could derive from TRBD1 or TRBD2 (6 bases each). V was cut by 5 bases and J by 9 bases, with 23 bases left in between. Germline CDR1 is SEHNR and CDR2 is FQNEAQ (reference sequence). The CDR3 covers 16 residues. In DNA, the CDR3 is TGTGCCAGCAGCCTAGGGGGGACTGGAGTAGGTGGTGAGCAGTTCTTC. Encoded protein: CASSLGGTGVGGEQFF. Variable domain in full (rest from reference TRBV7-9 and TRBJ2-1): DTGVSQNPRHKITKRGQNVTFRCDPISEHNRLYWYRQTLGQGPEFLTYFQNEAQLEKSRLLSDRFSAERPKGSFSTLEIQRTEQGDSAMYLCASSLGGTGVGGEQFFGPGTRLTVL.

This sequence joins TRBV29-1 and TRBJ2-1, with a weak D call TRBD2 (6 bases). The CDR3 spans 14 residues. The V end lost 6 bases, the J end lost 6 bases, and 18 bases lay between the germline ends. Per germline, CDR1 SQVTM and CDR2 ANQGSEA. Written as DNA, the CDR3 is TGCAGCGTCCCTCCCTATCTAGCGTTCAATGAGCAGTTCTTC. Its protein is CSVPPYLAFNEQFF.

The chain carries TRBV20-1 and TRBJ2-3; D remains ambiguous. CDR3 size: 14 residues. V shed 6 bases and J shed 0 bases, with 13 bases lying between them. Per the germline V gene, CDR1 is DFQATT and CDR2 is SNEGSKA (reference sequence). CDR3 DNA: TGCAGTGCCCGCCCAGCGCAGAGCACAGATACGCAGTATTTT. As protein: CSARPAQSTDTQYF.

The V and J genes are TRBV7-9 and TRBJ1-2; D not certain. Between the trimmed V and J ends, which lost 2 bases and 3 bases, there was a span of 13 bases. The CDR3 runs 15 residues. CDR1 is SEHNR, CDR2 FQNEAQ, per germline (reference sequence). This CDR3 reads CASSLSLGVYYGYTF. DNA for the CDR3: TGTGCCAGCAGCTTATCCCTCGGGGTCTACTATGGCTACACCTTC.

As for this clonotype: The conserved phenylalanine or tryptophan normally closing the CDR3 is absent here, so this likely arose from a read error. CDR3 bases: TGTGCCAGTAGTATGGGGACAGGGGTCGGTCAGCCCCAGCATTCT. The encoded protein is CASSMGTGVGQPQHS. The rearrangement joins TRBV19 to TRBJ1-5; TRBD1 matches 10 bases. The V segment lost 3 bases and the J segment 6 bases; nucleotides outside the gene matches: 5. The CDR3 spans 15 residues. Germline V gene data show CDR1 as LNHDA and CDR2 as SQIVND (reference sequence).

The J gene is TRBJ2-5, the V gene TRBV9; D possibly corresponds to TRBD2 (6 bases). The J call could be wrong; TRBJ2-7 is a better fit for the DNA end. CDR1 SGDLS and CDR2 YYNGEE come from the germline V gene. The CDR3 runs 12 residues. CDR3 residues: CASSGSGREQYF. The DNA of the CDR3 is TGTGCCAGCAGCGGGAGCGGGCGCGAGCAGTACTTC.

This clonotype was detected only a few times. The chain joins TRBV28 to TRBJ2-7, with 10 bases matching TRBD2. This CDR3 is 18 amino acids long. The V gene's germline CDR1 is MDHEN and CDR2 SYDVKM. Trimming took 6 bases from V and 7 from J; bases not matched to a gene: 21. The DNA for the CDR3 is TGTGCCAGCAGCCCCAGGGTGGAGACTAGCGGGCAGTTTGGTGAGCAGTACTTC. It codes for CASSPRVETSGQFGEQYF.

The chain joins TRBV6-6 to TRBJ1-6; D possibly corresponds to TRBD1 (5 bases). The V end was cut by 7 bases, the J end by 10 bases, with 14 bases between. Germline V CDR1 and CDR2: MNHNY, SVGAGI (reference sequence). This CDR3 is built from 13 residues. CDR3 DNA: TGTGCCAGCAAAGGGGTGTATAGATCACCCCTCCACTTT. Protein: CASKGVYRSPLHF.

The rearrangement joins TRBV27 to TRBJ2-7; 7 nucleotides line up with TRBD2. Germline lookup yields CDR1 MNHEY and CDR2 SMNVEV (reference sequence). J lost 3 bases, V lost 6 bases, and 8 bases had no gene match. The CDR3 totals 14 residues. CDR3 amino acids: CASSPSGPDYEQYF. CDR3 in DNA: TGTGCCAGCAGCCCTAGCGGACCCGACTACGAGCAGTACTTC.

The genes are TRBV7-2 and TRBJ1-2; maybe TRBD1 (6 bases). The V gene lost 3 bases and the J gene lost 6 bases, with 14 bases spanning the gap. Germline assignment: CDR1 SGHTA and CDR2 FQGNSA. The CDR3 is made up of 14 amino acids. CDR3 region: CASSFEGDTHGYTF. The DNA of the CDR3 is TGTGCCAGCAGCTTCGAGGGGGATACGCATGGCTACACCTTC.